This T cell receptor (beta chain) derives from a study of regulatory T cells in long-lasting Graves disease. Trimming took off 0 bases at V and 3 bases at J, with 11 bases between the two ends. CDR3 size: 14 residues. Looked up from germline, CDR1 is DFQATT and CDR2 is SNEGSKA (reference sequence). Time point denoted: newly diagnosed GD, antithyroid drugs for less than 3 months. The TCR library used RNA extracted from PBMCs. To make TCR beta libraries, researchers used iRepertoire HTBI primers and Arm-PCR of CDR3 regions. MiXCR, run by TCRdb on the multiplex PCR reads, gives a single entry per CDR3 protein. The sample lists around 250,000 distinct CDR3 sequences, 18% seen once, with around 15% in the top ten. The same data also went into a second study, on T cells in Graves' hyperthyroidism and ophthalmopathy.

The chain recombines TRBV20-1 with TRBJ1-2, with D hard to call. The sequencing here drew on peripheral blood mononuclear cells (PBMCs), taken at new diagnosis, from a patient treated with antithyroid drugs. This receptor was identified in a woman aged 30 to 39 with Graves disease. CDR3 protein: CSARDTGKHYGYTF. The DNA of the CDR3 is TGCAGTGCTAGAGATACCGGGAAACACTATGGCTACACCTTC.